This T cell receptor beta chain was recorded in a study of blood T cell repertoires in COVID-19. About the study: Both acute and convalescent COVID-19 samples were obtained from the United States, Italy and Spain. T cells, B-cell-depleted T cells, or PBMCs supplied cDNA or gDNA.

Authors' data handling: Researchers report that nucleated cell counts were estimated from reference gene primer amplification. Produced via immunoSEQ multiplex PCR; TCRdb's table is partial and in-frame only. V and J calls and clone size follow that table, whereas D and trimming were derived from the DNA. Of under 250,000 clones in the sample, around 81% were seen once. Looked up from germline, CDR1 is KGHSH and CDR2 is LQKENI. Trimming removed 3 bases from V and 7 bases from J, with 13 bases in between. The CDR3 length is 15 residues. The rearrangement links TRBV18 to TRBJ1-6; a weak D match, TRBD1 (6 bases). The sequence derives from a middle-aged man with active or convalescent COVID-19. Source material: peripheral blood. CDR3 sequence (DNA): TGTGCCAGCTCACCGAGGGCAGGGGACAATTCACCCCTCCACTTT. The encoded protein is CASSPRAGDNSPLHF.